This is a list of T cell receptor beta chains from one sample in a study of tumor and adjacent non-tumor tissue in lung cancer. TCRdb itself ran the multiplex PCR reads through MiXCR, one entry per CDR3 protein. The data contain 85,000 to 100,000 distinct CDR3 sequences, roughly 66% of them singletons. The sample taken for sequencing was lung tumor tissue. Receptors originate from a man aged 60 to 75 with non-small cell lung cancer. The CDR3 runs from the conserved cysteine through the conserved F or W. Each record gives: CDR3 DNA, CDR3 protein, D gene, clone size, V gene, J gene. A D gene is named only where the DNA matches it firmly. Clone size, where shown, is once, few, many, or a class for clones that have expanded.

cdr3_nt: TGTGCCGGCAGTCCACACGGGACAGGGGAATGCATTCAGTACTTC; cdr3_aa: CAGSPHGTGECIQYF; d_call: TRBD1; clone_size: -; v_call: TRBV12-3/TRBV12-4; j_call: TRBJ2-4
cdr3_nt: TGTGCCAGCAGTCCGTCTCATAGGGGGGCTTTCTTT; cdr3_aa: CASSPSHRGAFF; d_call: -; clone_size: many; v_call: TRBV6-6; j_call: TRBJ1-1
cdr3_nt: TGTGCCAGCAGTCCGAACCTGGGACATGGAGCCTCTGGGGCCAACGTCCTGACTTTC; cdr3_aa: CASSPNLGHGASGANVLTF; d_call: -; clone_size: -; v_call: TRBV5-4; j_call: TRBJ2-6
cdr3_nt: TGCGCCAGCAGCCAAGCCGGAGGGGTGGGACAAGAGACCCAGTACTTC; cdr3_aa: CASSQAGGVGQETQYF; d_call: -; clone_size: few; v_call: TRBV4-3; j_call: TRBJ2-5
cdr3_nt: TGTGCCAGCAGTTACTCGAATACGCAGTATTTT; cdr3_aa: CASSYSNTQYF; d_call: -; clone_size: -; v_call: TRBV6-2/TRBV6-3; j_call: TRBJ2-3
cdr3_nt: TGCAGTGCTAGCGTGGACCTAAATAACACAGATACGCAGTATTTT; cdr3_aa: CSASVDLNNTDTQYF; d_call: -; clone_size: few; v_call: TRBV20-1; j_call: TRBJ2-3
cdr3_nt: TGTGCCAGCGGTACCCTAGCAGTCCCCTTTAACAATGAGCAGTTTTTC; cdr3_aa: CASGTLAVPFNNEQFF; d_call: -; clone_size: -; v_call: TRBV28; j_call: TRBJ2-1
cdr3_nt: TGTGCCAGCAACCAAACTCCTGGCGGGGGGACAGAGACCCAGTACTTC; cdr3_aa: CASNQTPGGGTETQYF; d_call: TRBD2; clone_size: -; v_call: TRBV11-2; j_call: TRBJ2-5
cdr3_nt: TGCGCCAGCAGCCATGAATTAGCGGGAATCGCAGATACTCAGTATTTT; cdr3_aa: CASSHELAGIADTQYF; d_call: TRBD2; clone_size: -; v_call: TRBV4-1; j_call: TRBJ2-3
cdr3_nt: TGTGCCAGCAGTGACTCGTTTGAGGACGCAGGCAATGAGCAGTTCTTC; cdr3_aa: CASSDSFEDAGNEQFF; d_call: -; clone_size: once; v_call: TRBV6-4; j_call: TRBJ2-1
cdr3_nt: TGTGCCAGCAGCTTACGGTTAGCGGGGGGGCAGACAGATACGCAGTATTTT; cdr3_aa: CASSLRLAGGQTDTQYF; d_call: TRBD2; clone_size: -; v_call: TRBV11-2; j_call: TRBJ2-3
cdr3_nt: TGTGCCAGCAGCGTCAAGAGGTACTACGAGCAGTACTTC; cdr3_aa: CASSVKRYYEQYF; d_call: -; clone_size: many; v_call: TRBV7-8; j_call: TRBJ2-7
cdr3_nt: TGCGCCATCAGCCAAGAGCCGGGACAATACACAGATACGCAGTATTTT; cdr3_aa: CAISQEPGQYTDTQYF; d_call: -; clone_size: few; v_call: TRBV4-3; j_call: TRBJ2-3
cdr3_nt: TGTGCCAGCAGCCAGTTGGTGGGCCTTGGGGCTAACGTCCTGACTTTC; cdr3_aa: CASSQLVGLGANVLTF; d_call: -; clone_size: -; v_call: TRBV4-2; j_call: TRBJ2-6
cdr3_nt: TGCGGCGCAGGACAGTGGAGTGGAGAGCAGTACTTC; cdr3_aa: CGAGQWSGEQYF; d_call: -; clone_size: -; v_call: TRBV29-1; j_call: TRBJ2-7
cdr3_nt: TGTGCCAGCAGCTTGGGCGAGAGGGGGCGTGTTGGGGCCAACGTCCTGACTTTC; cdr3_aa: CASSLGERGRVGANVLTF; d_call: TRBD1; clone_size: few; v_call: TRBV5-6; j_call: TRBJ2-6
cdr3_nt: TGCGCCAGCAACTCAAACAGGGGAGGGATTCAGCACTTC; cdr3_aa: CASNSNRGGIQHF; d_call: -; clone_size: -; v_call: TRBV4-3; j_call: TRBJ2-4
cdr3_nt: TGTGCCAGCAGCCGAACAAGGACAGCCTATGGCTACACCTTC; cdr3_aa: CASSRTRTAYGYTF; d_call: -; clone_size: many; v_call: TRBV12-3/TRBV12-4; j_call: TRBJ1-2
cdr3_nt: TGTGCCTGGAGTGTACGGGGGACTAGAGAAGGGAATGAGCAGTTCTTC; cdr3_aa: CAWSVRGTREGNEQFF; d_call: TRBD2; clone_size: many; v_call: TRBV30; j_call: TRBJ2-1
cdr3_nt: TGCAGCGTTGACCTTGGACAGGGGAGAGAGCAGTACTTC; cdr3_aa: CSVDLGQGREQYF; d_call: TRBD1; clone_size: -; v_call: TRBV29-1; j_call: TRBJ2-7
cdr3_nt: TGTGCCAGCAGTGCACCATTAGCGAGTTACGAGCAGTACTTC; cdr3_aa: CASSAPLASYEQYF; d_call: -; clone_size: -; v_call: TRBV2; j_call: TRBJ2-7
cdr3_nt: TGCAGTGCTGGAGAGTCTCAACAGAGTGAGCAGTTCTTC; cdr3_aa: CSAGESQQSEQFF; d_call: -; clone_size: -; v_call: TRBV20-1; j_call: TRBJ2-1
cdr3_nt: TGTGCCAGCAGTTCCGGGACTAGCGGCAATGAACATTTCTTC; cdr3_aa: CASSSGTSGNEHFF; d_call: TRBD2; clone_size: -; v_call: TRBV12-3/TRBV12-4; j_call: TRBJ2-1
cdr3_nt: TGCATTGCTAACGAGGCCGCACAGGGTGGCATGGGCGAGCAGTTCTTC; cdr3_aa: CIANEAAQGGMGEQFF; d_call: -; clone_size: -; v_call: TRBV29-1; j_call: TRBJ2-1
cdr3_nt: TGTGCCAGCAGCAGTCCACTAGCGGGAGGGTCCTACGAGCAGTACTTC; cdr3_aa: CASSSPLAGGSYEQYF; d_call: TRBD2; clone_size: many; v_call: TRBV6-2/TRBV6-3; j_call: TRBJ2-7
cdr3_nt: TGTGCCAGCAGAATCCAGTACACCAGGGAGCTGTTTTTT; cdr3_aa: CASRIQYTRELFF; d_call: -; clone_size: -; v_call: TRBV11-2; j_call: TRBJ2-2
cdr3_nt: TGTAGTGCTAGAGAGCCGAGACACCCCTCAGGGCTGTTTTTT; cdr3_aa: CSAREPRHPSGLFF; d_call: -; clone_size: -; v_call: TRBV20-1; j_call: TRBJ2-2
cdr3_nt: TGCAGCGCTGACAGGGGTGGCTACACCTTC; cdr3_aa: CSADRGGYTF; d_call: TRBD1; clone_size: -; v_call: TRBV29-1; j_call: TRBJ1-2
cdr3_nt: TGTGCCAGTAGCTCCCCGACAGGGTCCTACAATGAGCAGTCCTTC; cdr3_aa: CASSSPTGSYNEQSF; d_call: TRBD1; clone_size: -; v_call: TRBV11-1; j_call: TRBJ2-1